What follows are 18 T cell receptor beta chains derived from one specimen sequenced in a study of long-term antiretroviral therapy in people with HIV. Version v3.0 of the immunoSEQ assay ran at survey level. TCRdb's copy holds only in-frame clones and misses some; the assay was immunoSEQ multiplex PCR. The sample includes around 22,000 clones, roughly 94% of them seen just once. Sample: unsorted PBMCs, taken just over 4.8 years after starting antiretroviral therapy. These receptors came from a woman aged 45-65 years with HIV.

This clone was seen a handful of times. The DNA of the CDR3 is TGTGCCAGCAGTTACCAGGGGGGTGGGCAGCCCCAGCATTTT. It yields the protein CASSYQGGGQPQHF. The chain employs TRBV6-6 and TRBJ1-5; 7 positions agree with TRBD1. V gave up 2 bases and J gave up 7 bases; unmatched junction bases: 5. Germline V lookup: CDR1 MNHNY, CDR2 SVGAGI (reference sequence). This CDR3 has 14 amino acids.

V gene TRBV6-6 combines with J gene TRBJ1-1; a possible D gene is TRBD1 (6 bases). V gave up 7 bases and J gave up 5 bases, with 20 bases separating them. The CDR3 has 15 amino acids. Germline-derived CDR1 and CDR2 are MNHNY and SVGAGI (reference sequence). In DNA form, the CDR3 reads TGTGCCAGCACAACATCAGGGCAGGGGAGGACTGAAGCTTTCTTT. This sequence encodes CASTTSGQGRTEAFF.

The chain couples TRBV28 to TRBJ1-4; TRBD1 agrees at 7 bases. The CDR3 consists of 15 residues. CDR1 and CDR2 from the germline V gene are MDHEN and SYDVKM. Losses at the gene ends were 3 bases for V and 6 bases for J; bases not matched to a gene: 7. CDR3 DNA sequence: TGTGCCAGCAGTTTCCTCTCCGGGACAGATGAAAAACTGTTTTTT. Translation gives CASSFLSGTDEKLFF.

The V and J genes are TRBV7-9 and TRBJ2-5, with D perhaps given as TRBD1 or TRBD2 (5 bases each). The CDR3 consists of 13 residues. Germline V CDR1 and CDR2: SEHNR, FQNEAQ (reference sequence). V lost 6 bases to trimming and J lost 5 bases, with 13 bases between them. The CDR3 protein is CASRQDPGETQYF. The CDR3 nucleotides are TGTGCCAGCAGACAGGACCCGGGGGAGACCCAGTACTTC.

This chain joins TRBV19 and TRBJ2-1; 8 positions match TRBD2. CDR1 is LNHDA, CDR2 SQIVND, per germline (reference sequence). CDR3 length: 15 amino acids. V shed 5 bases, J shed 3 bases, and the junction held 6 bases outside the gene matches. CDR3 amino acids: CASSVRSGNYNEQFF. The CDR3 nucleotides are TGTGCCAGTAGTGTCCGTAGCGGGAACTACAATGAGCAGTTCTTC. The complete variable domain, with remaining parts taken from reference TRBV19 and TRBJ2-1, reads DGGITQSPKYLFRKEGQNVTLSCEQNLNHDAMYWYRQDPGQGLRLIYYSQIVNDFQKGDIAEGYSVSREKKESFPLTVTSAQKNPTAFYLCASSVRSGNYNEQFFGPGTRLTVL.

This chain joins TRBV19 and TRBJ1-5; D is undetermined. CDR1 and CDR2 from the germline V gene are LNHDA and SQIVND (reference sequence). V lost 3 bases and J lost 1, with 7 bases in between. The CDR3 consists of 14 residues. CDR3 sequence reads: CASSILGSNQPQHF. The CDR3 nucleotides read TGTGCCAGTAGTATTTTAGGAAGCAATCAGCCCCAGCATTTT.

CDR3 nucleotide sequence: TGCGCCAGCTCGTTCACTGGCCCCAATAGCGGGAGTGTTGCGAACACCGGGGAGCTGTTTTTT. Amino acid sequence: CASSFTGPNSGSVANTGELFF. The V call is TRBV5-1, the J call TRBJ2-2; 9 nucleotides match TRBD2. The CDR3 runs to 21 residues. Germline V gene data show CDR1 as SGHRS and CDR2 as YFSETQ. After removal of 7 bases from V and 0 bases from J, the junction contained 22 bases not matched to a gene.

The chain links TRBV5-1 to TRBJ2-1; TRBD2 is a possible D gene (5 bases). Germline V CDR1 and CDR2: SGHRS, YFSETQ. The V end was cut by 6 bases, the J end by 8 bases, with 18 bases between. The CDR3 totals 14 residues. In DNA, the CDR3 is TGCGCCAGCAAGCCTGAGGGAGCCGGGGATGAGCAGTTCTTC. Translation gives CASKPEGAGDEQFF.

The J gene is TRBJ2-3, the V gene TRBV5-4; 7 positions agree with TRBD1. J was trimmed by 2 bases and V by 4 bases; bases with no gene match: 7. Germline V lookup: CDR1 SGHNT, CDR2 YYREEE (reference sequence). The CDR3 spans 15 residues. The CDR3 loop reads CASSNRDSHTDTQYF. The CDR3 DNA reads TGTGCCAGCAGCAACCGGGACAGCCACACAGATACGCAGTATTTT. The full variable domain, in which reference TRBV5-4 and TRBJ2-3 provide the parts outside the CDR3, is ETGVTQSPTHLIKTRGQQVTLRCSSQSGHNTVSWYQQALGQGPQFIFQYYREEENGRGNFPPRFSGLQFPNYSSELNVNALELDDSALYLCASSNRDSHTDTQYFGPGTRLTVL.

The gene calls are TRBV2 and TRBJ1-2; D uncertain. The CDR3 sequence is 13 residues long. Trimming removed 6 bases at V and 4 bases at J, with 12 bases between. CDR1 SNHLY and CDR2 FYNNEI come from the germline V gene. CDR3 bases: TGTGCCAGCAGAACAAGTGAGAGCTATGGCTACACCTTC. Translating it yields CASRTSESYGYTF.

The chain uses TRBV5-4 and TRBJ2-1, with 7 bases that match TRBD1. After removal of 5 bases from V and 0 bases from J, the junction contained 5 bases not matched to a gene. From germline, CDR1 is SGHNT and CDR2 YYREEE (reference sequence). This CDR3 contains 15 residues. The CDR3 region is CASRRDRDSYNEQFF. CDR3 nucleotides: TGTGCCAGCAGACGTGACAGGGACTCCTACAATGAGCAGTTCTTC.

The V call is TRBV21-1, the J call TRBJ1-1; the DNA was not used to check the table's D call, TRBD1. TRBV21-1 is annotated as a pseudogene. This CDR3 region has 14 residues. In nucleotides, the CDR3 is TGTGCCAGCAGCAACGGGACAACGAACACTGAAGCTTTCTTT. Translation gives CASSNGTTNTEAFF.

This clone showed up just once. The genes are TRBV6-1 and TRBJ2-2; D is possibly TRBD1 (5 bases). Trimming took off 6 bases at V and 2 bases at J, with 10 bases between the two ends. In germline, CDR1 is MNHNS, CDR2 SASEGT. The CDR3 extends over 14 amino acids. CDR3 sequence: CASRDTGNTGELFF. CDR3 in DNA: TGTGCCAGCAGGGACACCGGAAACACCGGGGAGCTGTTTTTT.

The chain is built from TRBV4-2 and TRBJ1-3; a weak D match, TRBD1 (6 bases). Germline V lookup: CDR1 LGHNA, CDR2 YNFKEQ. The germline V and J ends were trimmed by 1 base and 0 bases, with 13 bases remaining between them. The CDR3 is 17 residues long. CDR3 nucleotide sequence: TGTGCCAGCAGCCAAGCTAGGGACATGGGCTCTGGAAACACCATATATTTT. Translation gives CASSQARDMGSGNTIYF.

The chain carries TRBV18 and TRBJ2-7, with a tentative D call TRBD1 (5 bases). The CDR3 loop spans 13 amino acids. Germline CDR1 and CDR2: KGHSH and LQKENI. V was pared by 2 bases and J by 7 bases, with 12 bases between. The CDR3 bases are TGTGCCAGCTCACCAGTGACAGCCGGGGAGCAGTACTTC. Encoded protein: CASSPVTAGEQYF.

The V and J genes are TRBV4-1 and TRBJ2-1; 12 bases align to TRBD2. CDR1 MGHRA and CDR2 YSYEKL come from the germline V gene. Trimming at V came to 0 bases and at J to 10 bases, leaving 7 bases not matched to a gene. CDR3 size: 16 residues. CDR3 loop: CASSQEKTSGSKEQFF. The CDR3 DNA reads TGCGCCAGCAGCCAAGAGAAGACTAGCGGGAGTAAGGAGCAGTTCTTC.

The chain carries TRBV7-9 and TRBJ2-7; D is undetermined. CDR3 length equals 11 residues. Trimming pared 11 bases from V and 0 bases from J, leaving 8 bases between. In germline, CDR1 is SEHNR, CDR2 FQNEAQ (reference sequence). The CDR3 reads CAFESSYEQYF. The CDR3 DNA reads TGTGCCTTCGAATCCTCCTACGAGCAGTACTTC.

The V call is TRBV6-1, the J call TRBJ1-1, with D possibly TRBD1 on 5 matching bases. V lost 6 bases and J 2 bases, leaving 13 bases between the germline ends. Germline V gene data show CDR1 as MNHNS and CDR2 as SASEGT. This CDR3 is 14 amino acids long. CDR3 coding DNA: TGTGCCAGCAGGACGGGACGGACTAACACTGAAGCTTTCTTT. Translation gives CASRTGRTNTEAFF.